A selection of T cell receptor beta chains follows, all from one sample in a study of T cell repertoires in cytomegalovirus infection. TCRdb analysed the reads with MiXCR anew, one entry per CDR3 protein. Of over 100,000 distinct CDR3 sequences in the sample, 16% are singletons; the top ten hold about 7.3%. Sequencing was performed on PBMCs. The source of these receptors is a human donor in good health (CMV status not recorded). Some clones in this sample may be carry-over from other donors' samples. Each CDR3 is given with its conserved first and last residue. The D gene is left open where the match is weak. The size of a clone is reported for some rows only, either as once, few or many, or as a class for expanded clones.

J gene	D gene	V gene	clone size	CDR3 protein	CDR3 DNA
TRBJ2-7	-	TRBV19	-	CASSMNIAYEQYF	TGTGCCAGTAGTATGAACATAGCCTACGAGCAGTACTTC
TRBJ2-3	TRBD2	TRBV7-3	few	CASREPGLAGGYTREDTQYF	TGTGCCAGCAGGGAACCGGGACTAGCGGGGGGATACACGAGGGAAGATACGCAGTATTTT
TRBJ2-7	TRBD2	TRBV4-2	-	CASSQDVRAGGHSYEQYF	TGTGCCAGCAGCCAAGATGTAAGAGCGGGGGGCCATTCCTACGAGCAGTACTTC
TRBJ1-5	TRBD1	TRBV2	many	CASGGQAGQPQHF	TGTGCCAGCGGAGGACAGGCGGGTCAGCCCCAGCATTTT
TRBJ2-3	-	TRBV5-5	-	CASSLMGPFTQYF	TGTGCCAGCAGCTTGATGGGACCGTTTACGCAGTATTTT
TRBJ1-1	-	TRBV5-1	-	CASARGDTSNTEAFF	TGCGCCAGCGCTAGGGGAGATACCTCGAACACTGAAGCTTTCTTT
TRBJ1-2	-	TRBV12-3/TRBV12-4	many	CASRGTGQSNYGYTF	TGTGCCAGCAGGGGGACTGGACAGAGCAACTATGGCTACACCTTC
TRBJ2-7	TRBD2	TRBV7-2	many	CASSLVSGGGDYEQYF	TGTGCCAGCAGCTTAGTATCGGGCGGGGGTGATTACGAGCAGTACTTC
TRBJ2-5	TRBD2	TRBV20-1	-	CSASGLVETQYF	TGCAGTGCTTCGGGACTAGTAGAGACCCAGTACTTC
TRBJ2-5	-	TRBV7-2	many	CASSPDMGTQYF	TGTGCCAGCAGCCCGGACATGGGGACCCAGTACTTC
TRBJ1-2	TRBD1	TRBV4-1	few	CASSQDRTGSNYGYTF	TGCGCCAGCAGCCAAGATAGGACAGGTTCTAACTATGGCTACACCTTC
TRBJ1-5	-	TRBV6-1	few	CASRDDRNQPQHF	TGTGCCAGCAGGGACGACAGGAATCAGCCCCAGCATTTT
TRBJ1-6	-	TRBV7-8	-	CASSLRETRPLHF	TGTGCCAGCAGCCTCCGGGAAACAAGACCCCTCCACTTT
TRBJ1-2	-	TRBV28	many	CASSLATGIYGYTF	TGTGCCAGCAGTTTGGCTACAGGGATCTATGGCTACACCTTC
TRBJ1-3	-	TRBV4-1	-	CASSQERGGSSGNTIYF	TGCGCCAGCAGCCAAGAAAGAGGCGGGAGCTCTGGAAACACCATATATTTT
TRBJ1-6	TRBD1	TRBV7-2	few	CASSWGDSLGAPLHF	TGTGCCAGCAGCTGGGGGGACAGCCTTGGGGCACCCCTCCACTTT
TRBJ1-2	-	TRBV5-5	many	CASSLGQYLDGYTF	TGTGCCAGCAGCTTGGGACAGTACTTGGATGGCTACACCTTC
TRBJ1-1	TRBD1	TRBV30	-	CAWSDGTENTEAFF	TGTGCCTGGTCAGACGGGACAGAGAACACTGAAGCTTTCTTT
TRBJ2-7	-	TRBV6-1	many	CASRYLSYEQYF	TGTGCCAGCAGGTACCTCTCCTACGAGCAGTACTTC
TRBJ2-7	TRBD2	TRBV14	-	CASSQDLLAGPVSYEQYF	TGTGCCAGCAGCCAAGATCTTCTAGCGGGGCCCGTCTCCTACGAGCAGTACTTC
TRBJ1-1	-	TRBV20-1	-	CSAREMGGNTEAFF	TGCAGTGCTAGAGAAATGGGAGGGAACACTGAAGCTTTCTTT
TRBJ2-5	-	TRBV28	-	CASTSLGETQYF	TGTGCCAGCACCTCCCTTGGGGAGACCCAGTACTTC
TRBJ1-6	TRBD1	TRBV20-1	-	CSARQRDSSSPLHF	TGCAGTGCCAGACAGCGGGACAGTAGTTCACCCCTCCACTTT
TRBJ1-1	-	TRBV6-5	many	CASSYSGYSVSGTEAFF	TGTGCCAGCAGTTACTCCGGGTATTCAGTGTCTGGCACTGAAGCTTTCTTT
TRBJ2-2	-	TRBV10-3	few	CAISAEGLNTGELFF	TGTGCCATCAGTGCGGAAGGACTGAACACCGGGGAGCTGTTTTTT
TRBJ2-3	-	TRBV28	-	CASSIQQGYTDTQYF	TGTGCCAGCAGTATTCAACAAGGGTACACAGATACGCAGTATTTT
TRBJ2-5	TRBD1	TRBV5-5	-	CASSPGQGASQETQYF	TGTGCCAGCAGCCCGGGACAGGGGGCTAGCCAAGAGACCCAGTACTTC
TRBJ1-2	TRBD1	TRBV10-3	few	CAINSDRDYGYTF	TGTGCCATCAACTCAGACAGGGACTATGGCTACACCTTC